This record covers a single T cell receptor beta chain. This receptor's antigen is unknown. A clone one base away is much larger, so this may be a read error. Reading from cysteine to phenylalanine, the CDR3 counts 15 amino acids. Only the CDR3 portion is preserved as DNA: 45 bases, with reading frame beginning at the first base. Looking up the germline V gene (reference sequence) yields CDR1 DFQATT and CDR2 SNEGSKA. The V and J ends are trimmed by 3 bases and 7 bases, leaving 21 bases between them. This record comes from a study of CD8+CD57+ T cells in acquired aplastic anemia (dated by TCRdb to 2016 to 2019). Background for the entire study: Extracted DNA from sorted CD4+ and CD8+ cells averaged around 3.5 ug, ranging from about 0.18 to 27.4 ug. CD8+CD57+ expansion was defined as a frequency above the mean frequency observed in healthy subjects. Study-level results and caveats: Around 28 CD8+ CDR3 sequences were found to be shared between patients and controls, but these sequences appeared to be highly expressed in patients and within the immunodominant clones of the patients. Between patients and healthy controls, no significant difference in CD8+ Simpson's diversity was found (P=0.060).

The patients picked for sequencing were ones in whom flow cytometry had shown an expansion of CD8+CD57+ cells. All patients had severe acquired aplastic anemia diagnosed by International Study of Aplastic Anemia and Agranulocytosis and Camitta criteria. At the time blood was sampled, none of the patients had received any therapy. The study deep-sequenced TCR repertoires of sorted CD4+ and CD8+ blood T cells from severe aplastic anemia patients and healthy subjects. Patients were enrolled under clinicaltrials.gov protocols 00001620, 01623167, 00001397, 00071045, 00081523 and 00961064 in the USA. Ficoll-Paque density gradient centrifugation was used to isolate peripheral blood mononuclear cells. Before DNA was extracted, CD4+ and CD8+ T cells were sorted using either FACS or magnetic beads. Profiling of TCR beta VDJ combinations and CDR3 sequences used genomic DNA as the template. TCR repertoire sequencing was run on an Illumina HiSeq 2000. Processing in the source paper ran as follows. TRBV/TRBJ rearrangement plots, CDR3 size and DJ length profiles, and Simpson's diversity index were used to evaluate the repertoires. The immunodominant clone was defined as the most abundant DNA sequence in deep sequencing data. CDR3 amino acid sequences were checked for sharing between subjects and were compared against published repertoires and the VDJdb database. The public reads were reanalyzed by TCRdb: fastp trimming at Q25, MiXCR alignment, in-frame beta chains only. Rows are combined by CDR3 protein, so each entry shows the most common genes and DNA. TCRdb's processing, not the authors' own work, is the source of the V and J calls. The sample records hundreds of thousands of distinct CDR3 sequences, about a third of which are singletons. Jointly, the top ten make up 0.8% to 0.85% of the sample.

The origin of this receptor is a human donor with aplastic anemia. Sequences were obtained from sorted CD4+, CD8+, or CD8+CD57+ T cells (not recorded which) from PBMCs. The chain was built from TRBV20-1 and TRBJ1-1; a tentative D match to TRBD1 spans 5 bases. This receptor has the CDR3 CSASVFGAGNLEAFF. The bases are TGCAGTGCTAGCGTCTTTGGGGCAGGGAACCTTGAAGCTTTCTTT.